What follows are 32 T cell receptor beta chains derived from one specimen sequenced in a study of T-cell reconstitution after alpha-beta-depleted transplantation in children. Unique molecular identifiers were used to barcode this TCRbeta library. In TCRdb, the PCR reads were re-called with MiXCR into one record per CDR3 protein. The sample contains 700,000 to 950,000 distinct CDR3 sequences, roughly 15% of which appear only once. The starting material was PBMCs, mostly from graft donor cells, obtained 360 days after TCRalphabeta/CD19-depleted stem cell transplant. These receptors originate from a male patient aged 10 to 17 who had a stem cell transplant for acute lymphoblastic leukemia, so the T cells may come from the graft donor.

This clonotype was seen many times. J is TRBJ2-7 and V is TRBV5-1; no definite D call. V lost 4 bases and J 0 bases, leaving 11 bases between the germline ends. Germline CDR1 reads SGHRS; CDR2 reads YFSETQ. The CDR3 contains 14 residues. The CDR3 sequence: CASSPPTVSYEQYF. CDR3 in DNA: TGCGCCAGCAGCCCCCCGACGGTCTCCTACGAGCAGTACTTC.

This clonotype was detected ten times or more. The V and J genes are TRBV7-9 and TRBJ2-2; D is uncertain. Germline V gives CDR1 SEHNR, CDR2 FQNEAQ (reference sequence). V lost 2 bases to trimming and J lost 3 bases, with 4 bases between them. CDR3 length: 13 residues. CDR3 region: CASSLRDTGELFF. As DNA, the CDR3 is TGTGCCAGCAGCTTAAGGGACACCGGGGAGCTGTTTTTT.

With respect to this clonotype: This CDR3 fails to terminate in the conserved phenylalanine or tryptophan, so it likely reflects a read error. The chain carries TRBV5-1 and TRBJ1-5; D might be TRBD1 (6 bases). Germline assignment: CDR1 SGHRS and CDR2 YFSETQ. The V end lost 2 bases, the J end lost 1 base, and 7 bases lay between the germline ends. CDR3 length: 14 amino acids. This chain's CDR3 is CASSLGGSNQPQHS. CDR3 DNA sequence: TGCGCCAGCAGCTTAGGGGGAAGCAATCAGCCCCAGCATTCT.

This clonotype was recorded at least ten times. J is TRBJ2-5 and V is TRBV10-1; unclear D gene. The germline V gene has CDR1 WNHNN and CDR2 SYGVQD (reference sequence). CDR3 size: 14 residues. Trimming stripped 2 bases from V and 2 bases from J, with 9 bases between. As DNA, the CDR3 is TGCGCCAGCAGTGAGGGTGGCGTACAAGAGACCCAGTACTTC. Its protein product is CASSEGGVQETQYF.

The J gene is TRBJ2-2, the V gene TRBV12-3 or TRBV12-4, with a weak D call TRBD2 (5 bases). The V end was cut by 6 bases, the J end by 6 bases, with 14 bases between. This CDR3 is 14 amino acids long. The CDR3 region has the DNA TGTGCCAGCAGCCTGCTTCACGGGGCCGGGGAGCTGTTTTTT. It specifies CASSLLHGAGELFF.

This clonotype appeared a few times. The V call is TRBV5-1, the J call TRBJ2-7, with D unresolved. The germline V gene has CDR1 SGHRS and CDR2 YFSETQ. The CDR3 contains 15 residues. V shed 0 bases and J shed 0 bases, with 10 bases lying between them. For the CDR3, the DNA is TGCGCCAGCAGCTTGGAAGCAGTCAGCTCCTACGAGCAGTACTTC. This sequence encodes CASSLEAVSSYEQYF.

This clonotype occurred many times. The V call is TRBV9, the J call TRBJ1-4; possibly TRBD1 for D (5 bases). With 4 bases removed from V and 7 bases from J, the gap between germline ends came to 17 bases. Germline assignment: CDR1 SGDLS and CDR2 YYNGEE. The CDR3 totals 15 residues. The CDR3 sequence: CASSPPGGTGEKLFF. For the CDR3, the DNA is TGTGCCAGCAGCCCCCCCGGGGGTACGGGTGAAAAACTGTTTTTT.

This clonotype was detected many times. V gene TRBV4-1 combines with J gene TRBJ2-1; D is uncertain. Germline loops: CDR1 MGHRA, CDR2 YSYEKL. V lost 0 bases and J 7 bases, leaving 13 bases between the germline ends. The CDR3 is made up of 15 amino acids. CDR3 DNA: TGCGCCAGCAGCCAAGATGAGTGGGTGGGAAATGAGCAGTTCTTC. Its protein product is CASSQDEWVGNEQFF.

This clonotype was counted between two and nine times. The V and J genes are TRBV6-5 and TRBJ2-5; 7 bases are shared with TRBD1. CDR1 MNHEY and CDR2 SVGAGI come from the germline V gene. Losses at the gene ends were 2 bases for V and 6 bases for J; bases not matched to a gene: 15. There are 17 residues in the CDR3. CDR3 loop: CASSYNHRTGTLKTQYF. In DNA, the CDR3 is TGTGCCAGCAGTTACAACCATCGGACAGGAACCTTAAAGACCCAGTACTTC.

The V and J genes are TRBV29-1 and TRBJ2-7; D call uncertain. The CDR3 covers 14 residues. Germline CDR1 and CDR2: SQVTM and ANQGSEA. Trimming removed 5 bases from V and 5 bases from J, with 19 bases in between. The CDR3 here is CSVRPGALGDEQYF. CDR3 DNA sequence: TGCAGCGTTCGGCCGGGCGCCCTCGGCGACGAGCAGTACTTC.

The chain couples TRBV24-1 to TRBJ2-1, with D possibly TRBD1 on 6 matching bases. The germline gives CDR1 KGHDR, CDR2 SFDVKD. The CDR3 runs to 15 residues. V lost 5 bases to trimming and J lost 5 bases, with 15 bases between them. CDR3 coding DNA: TGTGCCACCAGTGGGAACGGGACAAGTCACAATGAGCAGTTCTTC. This gives the protein CATSGNGTSHNEQFF.

This clonotype came up a few times. This chain links TRBV6-1 with TRBJ2-4; 7 bases fit TRBD2. Germline V gene lookup returns CDR1 MNHNS and CDR2 SASEGT. The CDR3 runs 14 residues. V shed 7 bases, J shed 5 bases, and the junction held 8 bases outside the gene matches. The CDR3 DNA reads TGTGCCAGCACCTTCCGGGACTATGAAAACATTCAGTACTTC. Translating gives CASTFRDYENIQYF.

This clonotype has more than one count but fewer than ten. The chain employs TRBV6-2 or TRBV6-3 and TRBJ2-1; D gene uncertain. This CDR3 contains 14 residues. Germline CDR1 and CDR2: MNHEY and SVGEGT. Trimming pared 3 bases from V and 7 bases from J, leaving 13 bases between. CDR3 nucleotide sequence: TGTGCCAGCAGTTATCGGTGGGATAGGAATGAGCAGTTCTTC. It specifies CASSYRWDRNEQFF.

The gene calls are TRBV12-3 or TRBV12-4 and TRBJ1-5; D is perhaps TRBD1 (5 bases). V was pared by 7 bases and J by 4 bases, with 11 bases between. The CDR3 is 13 residues long. This chain's CDR3 is CASTGQENQPQHF. The CDR3 bases are TGTGCCAGCACGGGGCAGGAGAATCAGCCCCAGCATTTT.

This chain joins TRBV18 and TRBJ1-2, with TRBD1 as a possible D gene (6 bases). The germline V gene has CDR1 KGHSH and CDR2 LQKENI. The V and J ends lost 3 bases and 4 bases respectively, with 21 bases between them. There are 17 residues in the CDR3. For the CDR3, the DNA is TGTGCCAGCTCACCGATGACAGGAACTAGTCCCTTCTATGGCTACACCTTC. It is translated as CASSPMTGTSPFYGYTF.

The sample holds many counts of this clonotype. V and J are TRBV3-1 and TRBJ2-1; 11 bases line up with TRBD1. Trimming removed 4 bases from V and 5 bases from J; junction bases left unmatched: 4. This CDR3 has 15 amino acids. Germline-derived CDR1 and CDR2 are LGHDT and YNNKEL (reference sequence). CDR3 residues: CASSRGTGGNNEQFF. The DNA of the CDR3 is TGTGCCAGCAGCCGGGGGACAGGGGGAAACAATGAGCAGTTCTTC.

In its sample, this clonotype was seen many times. A read error is possible here, since a much larger clone lies one base away. V usage is TRBV5-1 and J usage is TRBJ2-1, with D perhaps given as TRBD1 or TRBD2 (5 bases each). Germline values: CDR1 SGHRS, CDR2 YFSETQ. Trimming pared 1 base from V and 6 bases from J, leaving 8 bases between. CDR3 size: 13 residues. CDR3 amino acids: CASSLNGGNEQFF. CDR3 nucleotide sequence: TGCGCCAGCAGCTTGAATGGGGGCAATGAGCAGTTCTTC.

The genes are TRBV27 and TRBJ1-6; D not certain. V was trimmed by 3 bases and J by 7 bases, leaving 10 bases between them. CDR3 length: 14 residues. Germline-derived CDR1 and CDR2 are MNHEY and SMNVEV (reference sequence). Here the CDR3 reads CASSLELPNSPLHF. CDR3 DNA sequence: TGTGCCAGCAGTTTGGAGCTCCCGAATTCACCCCTCCACTTT.

The chain employs TRBV15 and TRBJ2-5, with 7 bases lining up with TRBD1. Trimming at V came to 5 bases and at J to 5 bases, leaving 11 bases not matched to a gene. The CDR3 totals 15 residues. The germline CDR1 and CDR2 sequences are LNHNV and YYDKDF (reference sequence). The CDR3 spells CATSFSGGYVETQYF. CDR3 nucleotides: TGTGCCACCAGCTTTTCAGGGGGTTACGTGGAGACCCAGTACTTC.

This sequence joins TRBV20-1 and TRBJ2-3; perhaps D is TRBD1 or TRBD2 (7 bases each). Deletions cut 7 bases from V and 4 bases from J, with 15 bases between. CDR3 length: 13 amino acids. Germline V gene data show CDR1 as DFQATT and CDR2 as SNEGSKA (reference sequence). In nucleotides, the CDR3 is TGCAGTGTTTGGGAGGGGGCGGCAGATACGCAGTATTTT. Its protein product is CSVWEGAADTQYF.

This clonotype was counted a few times. The chain couples TRBV12-5 to TRBJ2-1; 12 bases are shared with TRBD2. The CDR3 consists of 16 residues. J gave up 8 bases and V 5 bases, and 10 bases lay outside the gene matches. Germline CDR1 LGHNT, CDR2 FRNRAP. CDR3 nucleotide sequence: TGTGCTAGTGGTACTCTAGCGGGAGGGCCGATCGATGAGCAGTTCTTC. It yields the protein CASGTLAGGPIDEQFF.

This clonotype was seen more than once but under ten times. The J gene is TRBJ2-7, the V gene TRBV29-1; D remains unclear. CDR1 SQVTM and CDR2 ANQGSEA come from the germline V gene. V shed 1 base and J shed 0 bases, with 7 bases lying between them. This CDR3 is 13 amino acids long. The CDR3 is CSVEGQSSYEQYF. The CDR3 DNA reads as TGCAGCGTTGAAGGGCAGAGCTCCTACGAGCAGTACTTC.

V and J are TRBV5-1 and TRBJ1-4; 9 bases agree with TRBD1. This CDR3 spans 17 amino acids. Unmatched junction bases numbered 7, after V lost 4 bases and J lost 0 bases. Germline CDR1 and CDR2: SGHRS and YFSETQ. CDR3 DNA: TGCGCCAGCAGCCCGGGACAGGGCCCTGCAACTAATGAAAAACTGTTTTTT. Translated, it gives CASSPGQGPATNEKLFF.

Ten or more counts support this clonotype. The junction shows a germline mismatch at one end, possibly a read error. The chain links TRBV5-1 to TRBJ2-1; D gene ambiguous. The CDR3 is made up of 14 amino acids. Germline assignment: CDR1 SGHRS and CDR2 YFSETQ. CDR3 sequence reads: CASSLVSSHNEQFF. The CDR3 DNA reads as TGCGCCAGCAGCTTGGTGAGCTCCCACAATGAGCAGTTCTTC.

This clonotype was picked up a small number of times. CDR3 amino acids: CSVEDPGDKTQYF. Written as DNA, the CDR3 is TGCAGCGTTGAAGATCCAGGGGATAAGACCCAGTACTTC. The chain recombines TRBV29-1 with TRBJ2-5; maybe TRBD1 (6 bases). V lost 0 bases and J 6 bases, leaving 11 bases between the germline ends. This CDR3 spans 13 amino acids. Germline CDR1 and CDR2: SQVTM and ANQGSEA.

V and J are TRBV15 and TRBJ1-2; 7 bases map to TRBD1. Germline V gene lookup returns CDR1 LNHNV and CDR2 YYDKDF (reference sequence). Losses at the gene ends were 8 bases for V and 4 bases for J; bases not matched to a gene: 10. There are 14 residues in the CDR3. Written as DNA, the CDR3 is TGTGCCACCTTCCTGACAGGGACGGGCTATGGCTACACCTTC. This translates into CATFLTGTGYGYTF.

This clonotype was seen more than once but under ten times. V gene TRBV29-1 combines with J gene TRBJ2-5; D is unresolved. The V end lost 4 bases, the J end lost 5 bases, and 5 bases lay between the germline ends. Germline V lookup: CDR1 SQVTM, CDR2 ANQGSEA. The CDR3 covers 10 residues. In DNA form, the CDR3 reads TGCAGCGTTGGGTGGGAGACCCAGTACTTC. As protein: CSVGWETQYF.

This clonotype was detected a few times. This chain links TRBV20-1 with TRBJ1-3; 7 bases map to TRBD1. Germline V gene lookup returns CDR1 DFQATT and CDR2 SNEGSKA (reference sequence). J was trimmed by 4 bases and V by 2 bases; bases with no gene match: 5. This CDR3 comprises 14 residues. The CDR3 DNA is TGCAGTGCTAGAACAGGGGCGTCCGGAAACACCATATATTTT. It yields the protein CSARTGASGNTIYF.

The sample holds a few counts of this clonotype. The chain has TRBV12-3 or TRBV12-4 and TRBJ2-1; the match to TRBD2 covers 7 bases. J gave up 0 bases and V 6 bases, and 2 bases lay outside the gene matches. This CDR3 has 14 amino acids. The CDR3 loop is CASRGTTSYNEQFF. CDR3 in DNA: TGTGCCAGCAGAGGGACTACCTCCTACAATGAGCAGTTCTTC.

V usage is TRBV5-1 and J usage is TRBJ2-1; TRBD1 matches 7 bases. CDR1 is SGHRS and CDR2 is YFSETQ in the germline V gene. CDR3 size: 14 residues. The V segment lost 1 base and the J segment 6 bases; nucleotides outside the gene matches: 4. CDR3 nucleotide sequence: TGCGCCAGCAGCTTGAGACAGGGCGGCAATGAGCAGTTCTTC. Protein sequence: CASSLRQGGNEQFF.

This chain's CDR3 is CSARTSYPYNEQFF. The CDR3, as DNA: TGCAGTGCCCGGACTAGCTACCCCTACAATGAGCAGTTCTTC. J is TRBJ2-1 and V is TRBV20-1, with 8 bases identical to TRBD2. CDR1 DFQATT and CDR2 SNEGSKA come from the germline V gene (reference sequence). CDR3 length: 14 residues. Losses at the gene ends were 6 bases for V and 2 bases for J; bases not matched to a gene: 6.

The V gene is TRBV6-1, the J gene TRBJ2-7, with 14 nucleotides matching TRBD2. CDR1 is MNHNS, CDR2 SASEGT, per germline. V trimming: 6 bases; J trimming: 3 bases; junction bases outside the gene matches: 7. The CDR3 covers 16 residues. Here the CDR3 reads CASSLSTSGRVYEQYF. In DNA, the CDR3 is TGTGCCAGCAGCCTATCGACTAGCGGGAGGGTCTACGAGCAGTACTTC.